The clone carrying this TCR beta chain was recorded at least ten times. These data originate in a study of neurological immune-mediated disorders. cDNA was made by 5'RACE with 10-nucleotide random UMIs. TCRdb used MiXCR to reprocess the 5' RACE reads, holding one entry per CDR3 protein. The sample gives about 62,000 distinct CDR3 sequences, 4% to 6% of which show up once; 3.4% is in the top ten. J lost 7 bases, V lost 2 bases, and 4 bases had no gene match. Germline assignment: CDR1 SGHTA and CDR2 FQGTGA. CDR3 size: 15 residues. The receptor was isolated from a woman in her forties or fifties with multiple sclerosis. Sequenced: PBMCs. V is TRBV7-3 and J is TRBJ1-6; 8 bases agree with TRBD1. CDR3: CASSLDRGGNSPLHF. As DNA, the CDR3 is TGTGCCAGCAGCTTAGACAGGGGAGGCAATTCACCCCTCCACTTT.